Shown below are 20 T cell receptor beta chains from a single sample sequenced in a study of blood T cell repertoires in COVID-19. Sequenced by immunoSEQ multiplex PCR; TCRdb stores in-frame clones only, minus some. This table holds approximately 340,000 clones, approximately 90% found once. Sequenced material: PBMCs or T cells enriched from blood (not recorded which). The receptors here all came from a woman aged 40 to 50 who had been exposed to COVID-19.

This clone showed up just a few times. CDR3 loop: CASSVTGGEYF. CDR3 DNA: TGTGCCAGCAGCGTAACGGGGGGGGAGTATTTT. The chain uses TRBV2 and TRBJ2-3; 8 bases agree with TRBD2. J was trimmed by 13 bases and V by 6 bases; bases with no gene match: 6. Germline CDR1 reads SNHLY; CDR2 reads FYNNEI. The CDR3 spans 11 residues. The whole variable domain, filled in from reference TRBV2 and TRBJ2-3, reads EPEVTQTPSHQVTQMGQEVILRCVPISNHLYFYWYRQILGQKVEFLVSFYNNEISEKSEIFDDQFSVERPDGSNFTLKIRSTKLEDSAMYFCASSVTGGEYFGPGTRLTVL.

The J gene is TRBJ2-5, the V gene TRBV6-5, with 7 bases that match TRBD1. Germline V lookup: CDR1 MNHEY, CDR2 SVGAGI. The CDR3 runs 16 residues. The V and J ends lost 2 bases and 2 bases, in that order; junction bases with no gene match: 8. The CDR3 sequence is CASSYGHRDRQETQYF. DNA of the CDR3: TGTGCCAGCAGTTACGGACATAGGGACAGACAAGAGACCCAGTACTTC.

The chain links TRBV9 to TRBJ2-1; 10 bases are a match to TRBD2. CDR1 and CDR2 from the germline V gene are SGDLS and YYNGEE. The CDR3 contains 17 residues. Trimming at V came to 1 base and at J to 4 bases, leaving 8 bases not matched to a gene. DNA of the CDR3: TGTGCCAGCAGCGTAAATCCAAAGCGGGAGGGTTACAATGAGCAGTTCTTC. This translates into CASSVNPKREGYNEQFF.

The chain is built from TRBV7-2 and TRBJ1-2, with D perhaps matching TRBD1 (5 bases). The V end was cut by 5 bases, the J end by 4 bases, with 11 bases between. CDR1 and CDR2 from the germline V gene are SGHTA and FQGNSA. The CDR3 is 13 amino acids. The CDR3 sequence is CASSEDSPYGYTF. The CDR3 DNA is TGTGCCAGCAGCGAAGACAGCCCCTATGGCTACACCTTC.

The rearrangement joins TRBV24-1 to TRBJ2-6, with a weak D call TRBD2 (7 bases). CDR3 length equals 17 residues. With 0 bases removed from V and 4 bases from J, the gap between germline ends came to 12 bases. Germline CDR1 and CDR2: KGHDR and SFDVKD. The CDR3 DNA reads TGTGCCACCAGTGATTTGCAAGGGGGGGCAGGGGCCAACGTCCTGACTTTC. This gives the protein CATSDLQGGAGANVLTF.

The genes are TRBV2 and TRBJ1-3; D is perhaps TRBD1 (6 bases). Germline CDR1 is SNHLY and CDR2 is FYNNEI. The CDR3 totals 13 residues. The V and J ends lost 6 bases and 2 bases respectively, with 8 bases between them. In nucleotides, the CDR3 is TGTGCCAGCAGACAGGGTACTGGAAACACCATATATTTT. Translated: CASRQGTGNTIYF. Together with reference TRBV2 and TRBJ1-3, the CDR3 gives the full variable domain: EPEVTQTPSHQVTQMGQEVILRCVPISNHLYFYWYRQILGQKVEFLVSFYNNEISEKSEIFDDQFSVERPDGSNFTLKIRSTKLEDSAMYFCASRQGTGNTIYFGEGSWLTVV.

This chain connects TRBV29-1 to TRBJ2-7, with a tentative D call TRBD2 (6 bases). The CDR3 runs to 14 residues. CDR1 and CDR2 from the germline V gene are SQVTM and ANQGSEA. Trimming pared 5 bases from V and 4 bases from J, leaving 18 bases between. Here the CDR3 reads CSVPSRENRYEQYF. In DNA, the CDR3 is TGCAGCGTTCCTTCGCGGGAAAACCGTTACGAGCAGTACTTC.

This chain joins TRBV19 and TRBJ2-3; 8 positions match TRBD1. The CDR3 sequence is 16 residues long. Trimming at V came to 6 bases and at J to 3 bases, leaving 11 bases not matched to a gene. CDR1 is LNHDA, CDR2 SQIVND, per germline (reference sequence). As DNA, the CDR3 is TGTGCCAGTAGCCCCTTGGACAGGGCCCTGACAGATACGCAGTATTTT. It is translated as CASSPLDRALTDTQYF.

The gene calls are TRBV6-4 and TRBJ1-2; 7 positions agree with TRBD1. The junction had 4 bases not matched to a gene; V was cut back by 4 bases and J by 8 bases. CDR1 MRHNA and CDR2 SNTAGT come from the germline V gene. CDR3 size: 12 residues. CDR3 protein: CASSATGAGYTF. The DNA for the CDR3 is TGTGCCAGCAGTGCAACAGGGGCCGGCTACACCTTC.

This clone was observed once. The J gene is TRBJ2-1, the V gene TRBV27; tentative D call: TRBD1 (6 bases). V dropped 6 bases and J dropped 4 bases, with 10 bases sitting between them. The CDR3 length is 13 residues. CDR1 and CDR2 (germline): MNHEY, SMNVEV (reference sequence). CDR3 in DNA: TGTGCCAGCAGCTTACAGGGTTACAATGAGCAGTTCTTC. Protein product: CASSLQGYNEQFF.

The gene calls are TRBV7-2 and TRBJ2-1; 11 nucleotides align to TRBD2. The CDR3 is 16 residues long. Germline trimming cut 3 bases from V and 7 bases from J; bases unmatched to any gene: 8. Germline assignment: CDR1 SGHTA and CDR2 FQGNSA. CDR3 in amino acids: CASSFSTSGSRNEQFF. The CDR3 nucleotides are TGTGCCAGCAGCTTTAGTACTAGCGGGAGTAGAAATGAGCAGTTCTTC.

This chain connects TRBV18 to TRBJ1-3, with D possibly being TRBD1 (5 bases). Germline V gives CDR1 KGHSH, CDR2 LQKENI. V was shortened by 3 bases and J by 0 bases, with 9 bases between the two germline ends. This CDR3 has 15 residues. CDR3 bases: TGTGCCAGCTCACCCCTGACAGACTCTGGAAACACCATATATTTT. It is translated as CASSPLTDSGNTIYF.

V and J are TRBV18 and TRBJ1-2; a possible D gene is TRBD1 (5 bases). Germline loops: CDR1 KGHSH, CDR2 LQKENI. The CDR3 is 16 amino acids. Trimming cost V 3 bases and J 3 bases, with 17 bases left between them. Written as DNA, the CDR3 is TGTGCCAGCTCACCGGGTCTGGGGGGAGAGGACTATGGCTACACCTTC. Its translation: CASSPGLGGEDYGYTF.

This chain links TRBV5-6 with TRBJ2-5; TRBD1 aligns across 8 bases. Trimming took 4 bases from V and 9 from J; bases not matched to a gene: 8. This CDR3 has 13 residues. Germline V gene lookup returns CDR1 SGHDT and CDR2 YYEEEE. CDR3 sequence: CASSRTGKGAQYF. The CDR3 nucleotides read TGTGCCAGCAGCCGGACAGGGAAAGGAGCCCAGTACTTC. Variable domain in full (rest from reference TRBV5-6 and TRBJ2-5): DAGVTQSPTHLIKTRGQQVTLRCSPKSGHDTVSWYQQALGQGPQFIFQYYEEEERQRGNFPDRFSGHQFPNYSSELNVNALLLGDSALYLCASSRTGKGAQYFGPGTRLLVL.

V is TRBV5-4 and J is TRBJ1-1; no clear D gene. Per the germline V gene, CDR1 is SGHNT and CDR2 is YYREEE (reference sequence). Trimming removed 3 bases from V and 7 bases from J, with 16 bases in between. The CDR3 runs to 14 residues. This CDR3 is CASSSASQVDEAFF. The CDR3 coding sequence is TGTGCCAGCAGCTCCGCCTCCCAGGTGGATGAAGCTTTCTTT.

V and J are TRBV7-3 and TRBJ2-2; no definite D call. CDR3 size: 13 residues. Between the trimmed V and J ends, which lost 3 bases and 1 base, there was a span of 3 bases. Germline CDR1 and CDR2: SGHTA and FQGTGA. The CDR3 loop reads CASSFRNTGELFF. Here the CDR3 DNA reads TGTGCCAGCAGCTTCCGGAACACCGGGGAGCTGTTTTTT.

This clone was counted a single time. V usage is TRBV29-1 and J usage is TRBJ2-1, with a possible D match to TRBD2 (5 bases). V lost 5 bases, J lost 7 bases, and 15 bases lay in between. This CDR3 has 13 amino acids. Germline V gives CDR1 SQVTM, CDR2 ANQGSEA. This chain's CDR3 is CSVQLASVNEQFF. Here the CDR3 DNA reads TGCAGCGTTCAGTTAGCGAGTGTAAATGAGCAGTTCTTC.

The CDR3 sequence: CATSDSATGIPEAFF. The CDR3 DNA reads as TGTGCCACCAGTGATTCTGCAACAGGGATCCCTGAAGCTTTCTTT. This sequence joins TRBV24-1 and TRBJ1-1, with D possibly being TRBD1 (6 bases). The CDR3 sequence is 15 residues long. Germline assignment: CDR1 KGHDR and CDR2 SFDVKD. The V end was cut by 2 bases, the J end by 6 bases, with 15 bases between.

This chain links TRBV5-4 with TRBJ1-2; possible D gene TRBD1, 6 bases. Deletions cut 3 bases from V and 3 bases from J, with 15 bases between. Germline-derived CDR1 and CDR2 are SGHNT and YYREEE (reference sequence). This CDR3 has 15 residues. CDR3 sequence (DNA): TGTGCCAGCAGCTCATCGGGGGGCGCTGACTATGGCTACACCTTC. It translates to CASSSSGGADYGYTF.

V and J are TRBV20-1 and TRBJ2-3, with D unclear. Germline lookup yields CDR1 DFQATT and CDR2 SNEGSKA (reference sequence). The V and J ends lost 2 bases and 6 bases respectively, with 6 bases between them. The CDR3 has 11 residues. The CDR3 DNA follows: TGCAGTGCTAGATCAGGCGATACGCAGTATTTT. Translated, it gives CSARSGDTQYF.